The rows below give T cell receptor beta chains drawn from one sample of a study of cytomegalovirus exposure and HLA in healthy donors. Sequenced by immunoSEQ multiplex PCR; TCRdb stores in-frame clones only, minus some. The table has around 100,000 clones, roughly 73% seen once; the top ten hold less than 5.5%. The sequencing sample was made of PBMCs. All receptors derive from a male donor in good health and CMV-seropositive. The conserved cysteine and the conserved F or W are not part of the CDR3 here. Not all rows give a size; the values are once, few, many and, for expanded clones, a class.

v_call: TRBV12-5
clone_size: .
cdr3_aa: ASGRTGVSGSNEQF

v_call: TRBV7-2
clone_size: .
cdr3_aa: ASSFELITGELF

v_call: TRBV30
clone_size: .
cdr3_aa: AWSTGGSGSNEQF

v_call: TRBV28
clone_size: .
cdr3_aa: ASSPYNTEAF

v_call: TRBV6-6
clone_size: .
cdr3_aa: ASSSTGYNTIY

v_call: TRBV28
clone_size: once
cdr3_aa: ASHSGTWSYEQY

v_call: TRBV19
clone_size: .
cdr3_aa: ASSILSGGINEQF

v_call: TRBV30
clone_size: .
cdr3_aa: AWSELAGRFDEQF

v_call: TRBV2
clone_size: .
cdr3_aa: ASRYARDGRDNTGELF

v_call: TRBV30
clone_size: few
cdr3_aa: AWASGSGGTEAF

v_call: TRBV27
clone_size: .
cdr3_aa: ASSYRGQTSGANVLT

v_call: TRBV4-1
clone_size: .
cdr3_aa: ASSQDTGVWKAF

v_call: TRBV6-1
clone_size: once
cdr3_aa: ASSGLSSTDTQY

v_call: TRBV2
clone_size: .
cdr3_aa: ASSPGQGGDNEQF

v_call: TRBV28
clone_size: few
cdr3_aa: ASSSGDSRLRIFQETQY